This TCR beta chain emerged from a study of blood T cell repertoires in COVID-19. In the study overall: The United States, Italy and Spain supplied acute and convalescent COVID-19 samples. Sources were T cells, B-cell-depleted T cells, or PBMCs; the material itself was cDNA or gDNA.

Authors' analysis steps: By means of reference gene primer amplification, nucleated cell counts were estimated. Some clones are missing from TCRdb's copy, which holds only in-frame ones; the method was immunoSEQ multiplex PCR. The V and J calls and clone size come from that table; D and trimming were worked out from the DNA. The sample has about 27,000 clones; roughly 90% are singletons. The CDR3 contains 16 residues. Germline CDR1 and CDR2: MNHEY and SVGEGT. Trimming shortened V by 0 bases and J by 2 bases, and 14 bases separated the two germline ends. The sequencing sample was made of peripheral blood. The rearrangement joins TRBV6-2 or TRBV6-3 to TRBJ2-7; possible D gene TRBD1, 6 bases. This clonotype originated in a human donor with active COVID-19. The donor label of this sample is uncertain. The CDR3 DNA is TGTGCCAGCAGTTACTCGGGCCAGGGGCGTACCTACGAGCAGTACTTC. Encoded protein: CASSYSGQGRTYEQYF.